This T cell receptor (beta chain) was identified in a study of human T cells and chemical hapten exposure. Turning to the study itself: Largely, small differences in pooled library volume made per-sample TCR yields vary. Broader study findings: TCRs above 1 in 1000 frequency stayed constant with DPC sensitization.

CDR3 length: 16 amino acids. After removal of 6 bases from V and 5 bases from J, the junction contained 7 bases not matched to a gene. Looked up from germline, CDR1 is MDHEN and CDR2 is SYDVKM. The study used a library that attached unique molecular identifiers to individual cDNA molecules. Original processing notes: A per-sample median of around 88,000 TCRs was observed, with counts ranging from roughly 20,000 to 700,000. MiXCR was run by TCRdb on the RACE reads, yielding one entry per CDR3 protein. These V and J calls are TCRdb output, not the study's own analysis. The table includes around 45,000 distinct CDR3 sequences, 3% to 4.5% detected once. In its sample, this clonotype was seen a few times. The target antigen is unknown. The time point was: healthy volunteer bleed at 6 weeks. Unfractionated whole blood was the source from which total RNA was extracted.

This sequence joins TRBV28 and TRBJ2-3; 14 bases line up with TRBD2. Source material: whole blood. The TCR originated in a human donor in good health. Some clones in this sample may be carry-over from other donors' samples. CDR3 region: CASSHGTSGRRDTQYF. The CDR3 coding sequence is TGTGCCAGCAGCCACGGGACTAGCGGGAGAAGAGATACGCAGTATTTT. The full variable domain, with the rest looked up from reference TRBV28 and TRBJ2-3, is DVKVTQSSRYLVKRTGEKVFLECVQDMDHENMFWYRQDPGLGLRLIYFSYDVKMKEKGDIPEGYSVSREKKERFSLILESASTNQTSMYLCASSHGTSGRRDTQYFGPGTRLTVL.